This T cell receptor beta chain originates from a study of shared clonotypes between healthy human individuals. Study outcomes and limitations: Depth of sequencing was expected to influence donor clonotype sharing.

To note about this clone: Its specificity is unknown.

Sequenced by immunoSEQ multiplex PCR; TCRdb stores in-frame clones only, minus some. The sample lists about 1.5 million clones; 98% were seen once. Trimming cost V 6 bases and J 5 bases; bases outside gene matches: 13. The CDR3 consists of 16 residues. The V gene's germline CDR1 is SGDLS and CDR2 YYNGEE. Sequenced sample: naive CD4+ T cells sorted from blood. As to subset: CD45RA+ positively selected. The source of this sequence is a man younger than 40 in good health. The chain combines TRBV9 with TRBJ2-5; 10 bases line up with TRBD1. Written as DNA, the CDR3 is TGTGCCAGCACCACCAGAGGGACAGGGGACGGGGAGACCCAGTACTTC. Its translation is CASTTRGTGDGETQYF.